The source of this T cell receptor (beta chain) is a study of STAT5B mutations in CD4+ large granular lymphocyte leukemia. Some clones are missing from TCRdb's copy, which holds only in-frame ones; the method was immunoSEQ multiplex PCR. The sample has roughly 30,000 clones, about 85% seen once. The specimen sequenced was CD4+ T cells from blood buffy coats. The receptor's source is a human donor in good health.

CDR3: CASSLVGGLNQPQHF. The CDR3 DNA reads TGTGCCAGCAGCTTAGTCGGAGGATTAAATCAGCCCCAGCATTTT. The V call is TRBV7-8, the J call TRBJ1-5; D not resolved. The germline V gene has CDR1 SGHVS and CDR2 FQNEAQ. The CDR3 runs 15 residues. V shed 1 base and J shed 4 bases, with 11 bases lying between them.